The 9 T cell receptor beta chains listed next were all sequenced from one sample in a study of cytomegalovirus exposure and HLA in healthy donors. With 60 Vbeta and 13 Jbeta primers, the PCR was carried out. Produced via immunoSEQ multiplex PCR; TCRdb's table is partial and in-frame only. There are 150,000 to 200,000 clones in the sample; 82% occur only once, and 0.96% lies in the top ten. The sample taken for sequencing was PBMCs. These receptors were taken from a girl aged 2 to 10 in good health and CMV-seropositive.

The chain recombines TRBV5-1 with TRBJ2-3; 12 bases are shared with TRBD2. In germline, CDR1 is SGHRS, CDR2 YFSETQ. The junction had 12 bases not matched to a gene; V was cut back by 4 bases and J by 3 bases. The CDR3 consists of 18 residues. The CDR3 DNA is TGCGCCAGCAGCCCCATGACTAGCGGGAGCCGACGGACAGATACGCAGTATTTT. This translates into CASSPMTSGSRRTDTQYF.

This clone showed up just a few times. The rearrangement joins TRBV6-5 to TRBJ1-1, with 9 bases identical to TRBD1. Per germline, CDR1 MNHEY and CDR2 SVGAGI. The CDR3 covers 13 residues. J lost 6 bases, V lost 6 bases, and 5 bases had no gene match. The CDR3 DNA sequence: TGTGCCAGCAGCCGTACAGGGGGCTCTGAAGCTTTCTTT. It yields the protein CASSRTGGSEAFF.

The V and J genes are TRBV28 and TRBJ2-7, with D possibly being TRBD1 (5 bases). CDR3 length: 14 residues. V lost 9 bases and J 2 bases, leaving 17 bases between the germline ends. CDR1 MDHEN and CDR2 SYDVKM come from the germline V gene. The CDR3 nucleotides read TGTGCCAGGTGGGGCGAGCTCAACGCCTACGAGCAGTACTTC. Translating it yields CARWGELNAYEQYF.

The gene calls are TRBV28 and TRBJ2-1; perhaps TRBD2 as D (5 bases). The V end was cut by 2 bases, the J end by 4 bases, with 9 bases between. Germline values: CDR1 MDHEN, CDR2 SYDVKM. This CDR3 region has 14 residues. CDR3 residues: CASSLMDSYNEQFF. The DNA for the CDR3 is TGTGCCAGCAGTTTAATGGACTCATACAATGAGCAGTTCTTC.

The chain recombines TRBV6-6 with TRBJ1-2; the D is unclear. Per germline, CDR1 MNHNY and CDR2 SVGAGI (reference sequence). The ends were cut back, 6 bases at V and 7 bases at J, with 15 bases in the middle. This CDR3 has 13 amino acids. This CDR3 reads CASRQTTLGGYTF. In nucleotides, the CDR3 is TGTGCCAGCAGACAGACAACCTTAGGTGGCTACACCTTC.

In its sample, this clone was seen once. J is TRBJ1-5 and V is TRBV5-4, with D possibly TRBD1 on 5 matching bases. V lost 0 bases to trimming and J lost 0 bases, with 22 bases between them. This CDR3 contains 20 residues. Per germline, CDR1 SGHNT and CDR2 YYREEE (reference sequence). Written as DNA, the CDR3 is TGTGCCAGCAGCTTGGCCAAACCTTATCTACAGGACTATAGCAATCAGCCCCAGCATTTT. It yields the protein CASSLAKPYLQDYSNQPQHF.

The chain couples TRBV28 to TRBJ1-3, with 7 bases aligning to TRBD1. Germline-derived CDR1 and CDR2 are MDHEN and SYDVKM. The junction had 5 bases not matched to a gene; V was cut back by 6 bases and J by 0 bases. This CDR3 region has 15 residues. CDR3 loop: CASSRTGGSGNTIYF. For the CDR3, the DNA is TGTGCCAGCAGCCGGACAGGCGGCTCTGGAAACACCATATATTTT.

This rearrangement joins TRBV6-1 to TRBJ2-5, with 7 positions matching TRBD1. This CDR3 has 13 amino acids. The V and J ends lost 10 bases and 4 bases, in that order; junction bases with no gene match: 9. From germline, CDR1 is MNHNS and CDR2 SASEGT. The CDR3 here is CATSRQGRETQYF. The DNA for the CDR3 is TGTGCCACGTCCCGACAGGGCAGAGAGACCCAGTACTTC.

The CDR3 reads CASSYSSLRGNTEAFF. CDR3 in DNA: TGTGCCAGCAGTTACTCGAGTCTTCGGGGGAACACTGAAGCTTTCTTT. V gene TRBV6-5 combines with J gene TRBJ1-1; no clear D gene. The CDR3 runs 16 residues. Germline V gene data show CDR1 as MNHEY and CDR2 as SVGAGI. With 0 bases removed from V and 1 base from J, the gap between germline ends came to 12 bases.